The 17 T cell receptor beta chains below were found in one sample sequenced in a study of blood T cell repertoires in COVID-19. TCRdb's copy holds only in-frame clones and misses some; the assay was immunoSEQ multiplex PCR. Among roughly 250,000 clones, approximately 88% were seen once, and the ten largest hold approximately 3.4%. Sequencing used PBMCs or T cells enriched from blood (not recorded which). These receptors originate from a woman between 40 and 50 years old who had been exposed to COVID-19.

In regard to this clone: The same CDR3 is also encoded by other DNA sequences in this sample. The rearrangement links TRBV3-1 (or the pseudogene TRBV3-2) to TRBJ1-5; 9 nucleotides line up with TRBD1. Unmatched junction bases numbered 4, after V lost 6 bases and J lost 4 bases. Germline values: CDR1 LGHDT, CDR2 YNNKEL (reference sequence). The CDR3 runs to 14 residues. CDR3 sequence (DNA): TGTGCCAGCAGTCCCGGACAGGGGAATCAGCCCCAGCATTTT. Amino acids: CASSPGQGNQPQHF.

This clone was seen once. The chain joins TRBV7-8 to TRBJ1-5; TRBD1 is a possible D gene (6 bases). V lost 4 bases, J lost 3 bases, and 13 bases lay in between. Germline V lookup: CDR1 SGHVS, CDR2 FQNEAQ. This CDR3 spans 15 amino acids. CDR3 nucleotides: TGTGCCAGCAGCTCTCTAGGACAGTCCAATCAGCCCCAGCATTTT. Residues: CASSSLGQSNQPQHF.

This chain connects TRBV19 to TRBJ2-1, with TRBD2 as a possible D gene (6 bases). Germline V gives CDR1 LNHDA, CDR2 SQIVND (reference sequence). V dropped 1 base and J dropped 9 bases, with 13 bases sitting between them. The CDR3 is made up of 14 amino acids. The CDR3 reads CASSIGGGLLEQFF. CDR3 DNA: TGTGCCAGTAGTATAGGGGGAGGCTTACTTGAGCAGTTCTTC.

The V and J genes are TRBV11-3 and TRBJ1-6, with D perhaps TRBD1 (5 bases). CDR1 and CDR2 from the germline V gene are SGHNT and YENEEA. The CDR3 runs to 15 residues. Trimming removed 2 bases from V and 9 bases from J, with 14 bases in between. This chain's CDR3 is CASSLNFQGRSPLHF. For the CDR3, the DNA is TGTGCCAGCAGCTTAAATTTCCAGGGTCGTTCACCCCTCCACTTT.

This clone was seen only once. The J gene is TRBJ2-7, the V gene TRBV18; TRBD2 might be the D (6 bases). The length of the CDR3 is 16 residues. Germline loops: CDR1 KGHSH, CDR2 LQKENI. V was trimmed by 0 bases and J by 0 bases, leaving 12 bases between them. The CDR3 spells CASSPPSGGSSYEQYF. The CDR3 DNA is TGTGCCAGCTCACCACCCTCAGGAGGGAGCTCCTACGAGCAGTACTTC.

CDR3: CAWGRTPNTGELFF. CDR3 nucleotides: TGTGCCTGGGGAAGGACACCGAACACCGGGGAGCTGTTTTTT. The V gene is TRBV30, the J gene TRBJ2-2; maybe TRBD1 (5 bases). V gave up 5 bases and J gave up 0 bases, with 10 bases separating them. Germline values: CDR1 GTSNPN, CDR2 SVGIG (reference sequence). The CDR3 is 14 residues long.

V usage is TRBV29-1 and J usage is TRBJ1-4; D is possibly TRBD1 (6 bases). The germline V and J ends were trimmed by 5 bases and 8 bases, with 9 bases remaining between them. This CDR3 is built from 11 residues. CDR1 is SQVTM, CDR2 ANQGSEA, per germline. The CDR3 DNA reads TGCAGCGTTCACAGGGAGGAAAAACTGTTTTTT. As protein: CSVHREEKLFF. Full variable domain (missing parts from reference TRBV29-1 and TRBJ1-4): SAVISQKPSRDICQRGTSLTIQCQVDSQVTMMFWYRQQPGQSLTLIATANQGSEATYESGFVIDKFPISRPNLTFSTLTVSNMSPEDSSIYLCSVHREEKLFFGSGTQLSVL.

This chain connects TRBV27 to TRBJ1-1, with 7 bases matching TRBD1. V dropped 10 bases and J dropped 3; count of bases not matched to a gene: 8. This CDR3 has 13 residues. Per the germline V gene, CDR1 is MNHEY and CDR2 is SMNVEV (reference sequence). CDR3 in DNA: TGTGCCAACCAGAGGGGGCGAGACACTGAAGCTTTCTTT. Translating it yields CANQRGRDTEAFF.

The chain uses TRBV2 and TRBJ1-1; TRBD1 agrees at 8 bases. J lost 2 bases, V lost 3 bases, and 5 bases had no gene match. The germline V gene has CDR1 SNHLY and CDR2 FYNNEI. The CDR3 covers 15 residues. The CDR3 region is CASSERTGTNTEAFF. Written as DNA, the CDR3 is TGTGCCAGCAGTGAGAGGACAGGGACAAACACTGAAGCTTTCTTT.

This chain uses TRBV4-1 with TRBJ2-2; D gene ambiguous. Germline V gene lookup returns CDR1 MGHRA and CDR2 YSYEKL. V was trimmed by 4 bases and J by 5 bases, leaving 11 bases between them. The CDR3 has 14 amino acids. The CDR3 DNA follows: TGCGCCAGCAGCCCAGGCTTCTGGACCGGGGAGCTGTTTTTT. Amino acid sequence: CASSPGFWTGELFF.

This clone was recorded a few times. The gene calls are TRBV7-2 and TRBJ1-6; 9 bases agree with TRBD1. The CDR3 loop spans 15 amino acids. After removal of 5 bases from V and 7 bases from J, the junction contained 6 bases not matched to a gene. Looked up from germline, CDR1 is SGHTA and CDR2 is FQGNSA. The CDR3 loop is CASSPRTGENSPLHF. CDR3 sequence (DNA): TGTGCCAGCAGCCCCCGGACAGGGGAGAATTCACCCCTCCACTTT.

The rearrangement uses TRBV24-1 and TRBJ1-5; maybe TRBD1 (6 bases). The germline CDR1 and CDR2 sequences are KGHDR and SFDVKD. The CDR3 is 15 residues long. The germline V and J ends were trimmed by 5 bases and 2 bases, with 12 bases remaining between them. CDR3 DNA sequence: TGTGCCACCAGTGGGACAGAGGAAGGCAATCAGCCCCAGCATTTT. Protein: CATSGTEEGNQPQHF.

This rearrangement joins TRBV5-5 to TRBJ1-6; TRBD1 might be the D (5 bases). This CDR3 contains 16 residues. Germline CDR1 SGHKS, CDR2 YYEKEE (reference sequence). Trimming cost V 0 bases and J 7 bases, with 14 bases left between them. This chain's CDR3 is CASSLGGRTENSPLHF. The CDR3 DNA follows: TGTGCCAGCAGCTTGGGGGGCAGGACGGAAAATTCACCCCTCCACTTT.

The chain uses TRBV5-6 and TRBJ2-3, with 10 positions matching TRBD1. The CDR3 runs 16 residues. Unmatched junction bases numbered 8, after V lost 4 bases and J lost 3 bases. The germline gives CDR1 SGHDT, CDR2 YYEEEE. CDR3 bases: TGTGCCAGCAGCGTACCGGGACAGGGGATAACAGATACGCAGTATTTT. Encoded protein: CASSVPGQGITDTQYF.

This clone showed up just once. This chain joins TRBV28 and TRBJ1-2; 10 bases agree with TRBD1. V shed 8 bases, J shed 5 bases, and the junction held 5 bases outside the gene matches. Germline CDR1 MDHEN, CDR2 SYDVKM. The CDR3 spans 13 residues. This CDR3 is CASAPGQGYGYTF. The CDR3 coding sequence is TGTGCCAGCGCCCCGGGACAGGGGTATGGCTACACCTTC.

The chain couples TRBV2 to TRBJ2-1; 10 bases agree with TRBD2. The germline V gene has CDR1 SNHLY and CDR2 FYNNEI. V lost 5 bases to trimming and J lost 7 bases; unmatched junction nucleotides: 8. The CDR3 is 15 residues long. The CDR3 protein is CASSQLAGPQNEQFF. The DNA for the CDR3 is TGTGCCAGCAGTCAACTAGCGGGACCCCAGAATGAGCAGTTCTTC. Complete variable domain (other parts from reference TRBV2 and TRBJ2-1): EPEVTQTPSHQVTQMGQEVILRCVPISNHLYFYWYRQILGQKVEFLVSFYNNEISEKSEIFDDQFSVERPDGSNFTLKIRSTKLEDSAMYFCASSQLAGPQNEQFFGPGTRLTVL.

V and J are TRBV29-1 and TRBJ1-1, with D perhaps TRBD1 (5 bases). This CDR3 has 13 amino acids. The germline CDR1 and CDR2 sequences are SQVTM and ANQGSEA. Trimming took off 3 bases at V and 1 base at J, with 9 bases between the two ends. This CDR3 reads CSVEGQTNTEAFF. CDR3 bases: TGCAGCGTTGAGGGGCAGACGAACACTGAAGCTTTCTTT.